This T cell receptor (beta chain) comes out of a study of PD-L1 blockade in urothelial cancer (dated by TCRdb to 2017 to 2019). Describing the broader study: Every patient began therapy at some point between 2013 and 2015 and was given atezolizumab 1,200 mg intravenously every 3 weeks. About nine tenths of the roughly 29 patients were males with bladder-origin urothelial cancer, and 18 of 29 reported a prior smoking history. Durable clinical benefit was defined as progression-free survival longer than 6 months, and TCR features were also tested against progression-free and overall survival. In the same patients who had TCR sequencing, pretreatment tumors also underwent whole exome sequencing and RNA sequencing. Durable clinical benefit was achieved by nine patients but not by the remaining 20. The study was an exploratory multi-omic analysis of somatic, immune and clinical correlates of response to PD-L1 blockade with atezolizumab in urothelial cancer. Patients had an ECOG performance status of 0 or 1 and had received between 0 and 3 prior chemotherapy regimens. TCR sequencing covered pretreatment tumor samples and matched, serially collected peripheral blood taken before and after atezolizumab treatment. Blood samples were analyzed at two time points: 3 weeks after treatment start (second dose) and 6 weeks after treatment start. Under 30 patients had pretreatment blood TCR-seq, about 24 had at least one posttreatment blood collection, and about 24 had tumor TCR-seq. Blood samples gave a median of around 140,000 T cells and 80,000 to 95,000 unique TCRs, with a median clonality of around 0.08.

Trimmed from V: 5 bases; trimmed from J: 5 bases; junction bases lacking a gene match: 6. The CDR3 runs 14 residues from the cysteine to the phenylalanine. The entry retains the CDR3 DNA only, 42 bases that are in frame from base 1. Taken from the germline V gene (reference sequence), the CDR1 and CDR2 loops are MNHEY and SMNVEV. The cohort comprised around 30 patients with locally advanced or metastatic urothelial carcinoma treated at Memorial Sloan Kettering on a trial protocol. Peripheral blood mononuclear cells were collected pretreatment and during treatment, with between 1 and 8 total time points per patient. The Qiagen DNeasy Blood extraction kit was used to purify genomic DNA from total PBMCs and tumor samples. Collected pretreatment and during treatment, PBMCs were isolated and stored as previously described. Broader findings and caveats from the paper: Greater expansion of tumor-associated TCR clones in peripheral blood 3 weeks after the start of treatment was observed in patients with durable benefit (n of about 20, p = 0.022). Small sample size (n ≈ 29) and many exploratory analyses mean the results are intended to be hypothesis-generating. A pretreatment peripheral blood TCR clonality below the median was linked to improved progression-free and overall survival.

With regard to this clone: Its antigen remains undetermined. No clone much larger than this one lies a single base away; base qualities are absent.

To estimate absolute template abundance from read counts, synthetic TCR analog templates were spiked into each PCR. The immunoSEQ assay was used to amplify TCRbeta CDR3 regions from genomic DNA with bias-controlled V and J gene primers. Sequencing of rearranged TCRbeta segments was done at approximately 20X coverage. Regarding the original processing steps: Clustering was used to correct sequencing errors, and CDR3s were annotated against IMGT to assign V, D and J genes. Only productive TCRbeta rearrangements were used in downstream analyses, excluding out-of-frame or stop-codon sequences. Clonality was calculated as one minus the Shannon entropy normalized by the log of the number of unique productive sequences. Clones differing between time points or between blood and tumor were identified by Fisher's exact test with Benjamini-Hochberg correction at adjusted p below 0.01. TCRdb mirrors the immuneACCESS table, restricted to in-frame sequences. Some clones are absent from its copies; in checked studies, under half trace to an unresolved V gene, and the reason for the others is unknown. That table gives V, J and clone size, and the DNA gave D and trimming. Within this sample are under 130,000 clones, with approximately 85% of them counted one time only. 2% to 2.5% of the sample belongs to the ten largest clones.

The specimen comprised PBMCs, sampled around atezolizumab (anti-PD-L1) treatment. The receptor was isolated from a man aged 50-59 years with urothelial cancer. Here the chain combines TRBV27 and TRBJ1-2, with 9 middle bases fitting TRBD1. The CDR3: CASSPRTGDYGYTF. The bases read TGTGCCAGCAGTCCCAGGACAGGGGATTATGGCTACACCTTC.